A single sample is the source of the 24 T cell receptor beta chains below, sequenced in a study of shared clonotypes between healthy human individuals. Produced via immunoSEQ multiplex PCR; TCRdb's table is partial and in-frame only. The table lists 2 million to 2.5 million clones, 90% to 97% of them singletons, with 0.13% in the top ten. What was sequenced was naive CD4+ T cells sorted from blood. Subset denoted: CD45RA+ positively selected. The receptor set was obtained from a man aged 18 to 30 in good health.

The chain employs TRBV7-2 and TRBJ2-1, with D possibly TRBD2 on 6 matching bases. This CDR3 is 16 amino acids long. Trimming pared 5 bases from V and 7 bases from J, leaving 21 bases between. From germline, CDR1 is SGHTA and CDR2 FQGNSA. In DNA form, the CDR3 reads TGTGCCAGCAGCCCCCCTATCTGGCGGGGTGGGAATGAGCAGTTCTTC. Its protein product is CASSPPIWRGGNEQFF. Using reference TRBV7-2 and TRBJ2-1 for the parts outside the CDR3, the full variable domain is GAGVSQSPSNKVTEKGKDVELRCDPISGHTALYWYRQSLGQGLEFLIYFQGNSAPDKSGLPSDRFSAERTGGSVSTLTIQRTQQEDSAVYLCASSPPIWRGGNEQFFGPGTRLTVL.

The rearrangement uses TRBV18 and TRBJ2-3; D not certain. V dropped 5 bases and J dropped 6 bases, with 12 bases sitting between them. Germline values: CDR1 KGHSH, CDR2 LQKENI. The CDR3 has 13 amino acids. CDR3 residues: CASSSIIRDTQYF. The DNA for the CDR3 is TGTGCCAGCTCAAGCATCATTCGGGATACGCAGTATTTT.

As regards this clone: This CDR3 is also generated by other DNA sequences in the sample. This chain links TRBV5-1 with TRBJ2-1, with D maybe TRBD2 (6 bases). The CDR3 covers 14 residues. In germline, CDR1 is SGHRS, CDR2 YFSETQ. The germline V and J ends were trimmed by 4 bases and 4 bases, with 12 bases remaining between them. The chain's CDR3 is CASSPGLIYNEQFF. In DNA, the CDR3 is TGCGCCAGCAGCCCGGGACTGATATACAATGAGCAGTTCTTC.

CDR3 in amino acids: CASSLGTSGIGEQYF. The CDR3 nucleotides read TGCGCCAGCAGCCTTGGGACTAGCGGGATCGGAGAGCAGTACTTC. The gene calls are TRBV4-1 and TRBJ2-7; TRBD2 agrees at 13 bases. The germline CDR1 and CDR2 sequences are MGHRA and YSYEKL. CDR3 length: 15 amino acids. V was clipped by 4 bases and J by 7 bases; unmatched bases: 7.

CDR3 DNA: TGTGCCAGCAGCCTATGGACAGGGAACACTGAAGCTTTCTTT. Translated: CASSLWTGNTEAFF. This chain links TRBV7-2 with TRBJ1-1, with 7 positions matching TRBD1. CDR3 length: 14 residues. Germline values: CDR1 SGHTA, CDR2 FQGNSA. V shed 5 bases and J 1 base; nucleotides not matched to a gene: 4.

This chain uses TRBV2 with TRBJ1-5; D is unresolved. Germline V gives CDR1 SNHLY, CDR2 FYNNEI. The CDR3 spans 13 residues. V lost 6 bases and J 7 bases, leaving 13 bases between the germline ends. DNA of the CDR3: TGTGCCAGCAGCGTGATGAGAGGGCAGCCCCAGCATTTT. Translated, it gives CASSVMRGQPQHF.

This clone was observed a few times. The same CDR3 arises from other DNA sequences in this sample as well. The V gene is TRBV7-9, the J gene TRBJ2-1; D remains ambiguous. CDR3 length equals 14 residues. Between the trimmed V and J ends, which lost 1 base and 0 bases, there was a span of 4 bases. Germline CDR1 reads SEHNR; CDR2 reads FQNEAQ (reference sequence). The CDR3 bases are TGTGCCAGCAGCTTAGGAGGCTCCTACAATGAGCAGTTCTTC. Protein sequence: CASSLGGSYNEQFF.

This rearrangement joins TRBV7-8 to TRBJ1-1, with D unresolved. CDR3 length: 18 amino acids. V dropped 4 bases and J dropped 0 bases, with 21 bases sitting between them. Germline CDR1 and CDR2: SGHVS and FQNEAQ. CDR3 in DNA: TGTGCCAGCAGCTCGGATAGGTTATTACGGGCTATGAACACTGAAGCTTTCTTT. Residues: CASSSDRLLRAMNTEAFF.

The chain employs TRBV7-2 and TRBJ2-7, with D perhaps TRBD1 (5 bases). The CDR3 has 13 amino acids. CDR1 is SGHTA and CDR2 is FQGNSA in the germline V gene. The V gene lost 3 bases and the J gene lost 3 bases, with 9 bases spanning the gap. The CDR3 DNA reads as TGTGCCAGCAGCTTCGTAACAGGCTACGAGCAGTACTTC. The encoded protein is CASSFVTGYEQYF.

The chain employs TRBV6-5 and TRBJ2-5; D is perhaps TRBD1 (5 bases). Germline V lookup: CDR1 MNHEY, CDR2 SVGAGI. Between the trimmed V and J ends, which lost 8 bases and 1 base, there was a span of 14 bases. The CDR3 is 14 amino acids. The CDR3: CASRTTGVQETQYF. CDR3 coding DNA: TGTGCCAGCCGGACCACAGGTGTCCAAGAGACCCAGTACTTC.

V and J are TRBV9 and TRBJ2-3; 11 nucleotides match TRBD2. The CDR3 has 18 residues. In germline, CDR1 is SGDLS, CDR2 YYNGEE. The ends lost 4 bases at V and 3 bases at J; junction bases unmatched: 13. As DNA, the CDR3 is TGTGCCAGCAGCCCTCTAAGCGGGGCTAGCGGGAGGACAGATACGCAGTATTTT. It is translated as CASSPLSGASGRTDTQYF. The full variable domain, rest sourced from reference TRBV9 and TRBJ2-3, is DSGVTQTPKHLITATGQRVTLRCSPRSGDLSVYWYQQSLDQGLQFLIQYYNGEERAKGNILERFSAQQFPDLHSELNLSSLELGDSALYFCASSPLSGASGRTDTQYFGPGTRLTVL.

The chain combines TRBV10-2 with TRBJ1-1; D is uncertain. This CDR3 has 11 amino acids. Trimming cost V 9 bases and J 3 bases, with 8 bases left between them. Germline V CDR1 and CDR2: WSHSY, SAAADI. CDR3 in DNA: TGCGCCAGTACAGACTACACTGAAGCTTTCTTT. Its translation: CASTDYTEAFF.

This CDR3 is CASSYDRGWDYGYTF. Here the CDR3 DNA reads TGTGCCAGTAGCTACGACAGGGGCTGGGACTATGGCTACACCTTC. The rearrangement links TRBV19 to TRBJ1-2; 8 bases align to TRBD1. CDR3 size: 15 residues. The junction had 9 bases not matched to a gene; V was cut back by 6 bases and J by 3 bases. Germline CDR1 LNHDA, CDR2 SQIVND (reference sequence).

The chain links TRBV6-5 to TRBJ1-1, with unresolved D. Trimming left V 2 bases short and J 1 base short, with 8 bases between. CDR3 length equals 14 residues. In germline, CDR1 is MNHEY, CDR2 SVGAGI. The chain's CDR3 is CASSYRVKNTEAFF. The CDR3 DNA follows: TGTGCCAGCAGTTACAGGGTAAAGAACACTGAAGCTTTCTTT.

The table lists this clone with a count of one. This chain uses TRBV7-8 with TRBJ1-4; D perhaps matches TRBD1 (5 bases). This CDR3 has 14 residues. With 4 bases removed from V and 8 bases from J, the gap between germline ends came to 14 bases. Germline V gene data show CDR1 as SGHVS and CDR2 as FQNEAQ. The CDR3 sequence: CASSSGPGGEKLFF. CDR3 nucleotides: TGTGCCAGCAGCTCCGGTCCCGGGGGGGAAAAACTGTTTTTT.

This chain joins TRBV7-2 and TRBJ2-3; TRBD2 aligns across 13 bases. There are 16 residues in the CDR3. The V gene end was trimmed by 5 bases and the J gene end by 4 bases; junction bases not matched to a gene: 6. Germline V gives CDR1 SGHTA, CDR2 FQGNSA. CDR3 amino acids: CASSPQLAGGADTQYF. The CDR3 bases are TGTGCCAGCAGCCCTCAACTAGCGGGAGGGGCAGATACGCAGTATTTT. The whole variable domain, filled in from reference TRBV7-2 and TRBJ2-3, reads GAGVSQSPSNKVTEKGKDVELRCDPISGHTALYWYRQSLGQGLEFLIYFQGNSAPDKSGLPSDRFSAERTGGSVSTLTIQRTQQEDSAVYLCASSPQLAGGADTQYFGPGTRLTVL.

The chain combines TRBV10-2 with TRBJ2-7; D is unclear. Trimming stripped 2 bases from V and 7 bases from J, with 3 bases between. The V gene's germline CDR1 is WSHSY and CDR2 SAAADI. CDR3 length: 10 residues. The CDR3 sequence: CASSEREQYF. The DNA for the CDR3 is TGCGCCAGCAGTGAGCGGGAGCAGTACTTC.

The chain has TRBV11-2 and TRBJ2-3; weak D call: TRBD1 (7 bases). Trimming pared 1 base from V and 2 bases from J, leaving 19 bases between. This CDR3 region has 18 residues. The V gene's germline CDR1 is SGHAT and CDR2 FQNNGV. In nucleotides, the CDR3 is TGTGCCAGCAGCTTAGTATTAGGGCAGGGGGGAAACACAGATACGCAGTATTTT. This gives the protein CASSLVLGQGGNTDTQYF.

The gene calls are TRBV19 and TRBJ1-6, with 9 bases lining up with TRBD1. V lost 7 bases and J lost 9; bases outside the gene matches: 7. The CDR3 loop spans 14 amino acids. Per germline, CDR1 LNHDA and CDR2 SQIVND (reference sequence). CDR3 protein: CASTTGQGSSPLHF. The CDR3, as DNA: TGTGCCAGTACAACGGGACAGGGCAGTTCACCCCTCCACTTT. Full variable domain (remainder filled in from reference TRBV19 and TRBJ1-6): DGGITQSPKYLFRKEGQNVTLSCEQNLNHDAMYWYRQDPGQGLRLIYYSQIVNDFQKGDIAEGYSVSREKKESFPLTVTSAQKNPTAFYLCASTTGQGSSPLHFGNGTRLTVT.

This CDR3 reads CASSQTSGRKETQYF. The CDR3 DNA is TGCGCCAGCAGCCAAACTAGCGGGAGGAAAGAGACCCAGTACTTC. The gene calls are TRBV5-1 and TRBJ2-5; 12 positions agree with TRBD2. The V gene's germline CDR1 is SGHRS and CDR2 YFSETQ. Trimming took 4 bases from V and 3 from J; bases not matched to a gene: 4. The CDR3 covers 15 residues.

The V and J genes are TRBV18 and TRBJ1-6; D unresolved. Germline loops: CDR1 KGHSH, CDR2 LQKENI. CDR3 size: 15 residues. The V end lost 3 bases, the J end lost 7 bases, and 13 bases lay between the germline ends. The DNA of the CDR3 is TGTGCCAGCTCACCTTTGGCAGGTCAAAATTCACCCCTCCACTTT. It specifies CASSPLAGQNSPLHF.

Note on this clone: An end of the junction does not agree with germline; a read error may underlie this. The chain carries TRBV9 and TRBJ2-1; 10 nucleotides align to TRBD2. CDR1 SGDLS and CDR2 YYNGEE come from the germline V gene. The CDR3 sequence is 15 residues long. The CDR3 loop is CASSVSSSGGANPVF. CDR3 coding DNA: TGTGCCAGCAGCGTATCCTCGAGCGGGGGGGCCAATCCCGTCTTC.

The chain employs TRBV5-1 and TRBJ2-1; weak D call: TRBD2 (6 bases). The germline CDR1 and CDR2 sequences are SGHRS and YFSETQ. The CDR3 loop spans 14 amino acids. The V and J ends lost 4 bases and 9 bases respectively, with 17 bases between them. The CDR3 loop reads CASSLPRGLAEQFF. The CDR3 bases are TGCGCCAGCAGCCTACCGCGGGGCTTGGCTGAGCAGTTCTTC.

This chain links TRBV29-1 with TRBJ2-1, with D hard to call. The ends were cut back, 7 bases at V and 10 bases at J, with 11 bases in the middle. This CDR3 has 10 residues. CDR1 is SQVTM, CDR2 ANQGSEA, per germline. The CDR3 bases are TGCAGCGGGAACGCTAACGAGCAGTTCTTC. This translates into CSGNANEQFF.